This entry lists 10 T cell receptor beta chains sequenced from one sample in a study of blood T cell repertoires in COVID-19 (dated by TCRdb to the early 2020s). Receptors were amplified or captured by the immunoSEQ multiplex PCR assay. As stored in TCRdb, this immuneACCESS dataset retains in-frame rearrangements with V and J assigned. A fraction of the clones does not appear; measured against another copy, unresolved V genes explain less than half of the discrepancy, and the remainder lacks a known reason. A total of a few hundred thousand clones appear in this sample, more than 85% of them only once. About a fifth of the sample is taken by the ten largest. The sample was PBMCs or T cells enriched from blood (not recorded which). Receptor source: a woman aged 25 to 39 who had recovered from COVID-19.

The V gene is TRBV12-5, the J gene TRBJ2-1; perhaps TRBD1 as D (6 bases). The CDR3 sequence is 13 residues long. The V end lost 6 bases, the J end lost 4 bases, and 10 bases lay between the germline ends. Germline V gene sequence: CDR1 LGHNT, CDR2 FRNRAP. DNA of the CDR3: TGTGCTAGTGGGAGACAGGATTACAATGAGCAGTTCTTC. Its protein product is CASGRQDYNEQFF.

The CDR3 here is CASSRLRQGADEKLFF. The CDR3 DNA follows: TGCGCCAGCAGCCGGCTACGACAGGGGGCGGATGAAAAACTGTTTTTT. The rearrangement links TRBV4-1 to TRBJ1-4; the match to TRBD1 covers 10 bases. Trimming at V came to 4 bases and at J to 6 bases, leaving 8 bases not matched to a gene. The CDR3 covers 16 residues. CDR1 is MGHRA, CDR2 YSYEKL, per germline.

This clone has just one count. CDR3 nucleotides: TGTGCCAGCAGTTCCTACGGCGACAGGGCACCCTACGAGCAGTACTTC. Translation gives CASSSYGDRAPYEQYF. The chain combines TRBV6-2 or TRBV6-3 with TRBJ2-7; 7 nucleotides agree with TRBD1. J gave up 2 bases and V 4 bases, and 11 bases lay outside the gene matches. This CDR3 region has 16 residues. Germline CDR1 reads MNHEY; CDR2 reads SVGEGT.

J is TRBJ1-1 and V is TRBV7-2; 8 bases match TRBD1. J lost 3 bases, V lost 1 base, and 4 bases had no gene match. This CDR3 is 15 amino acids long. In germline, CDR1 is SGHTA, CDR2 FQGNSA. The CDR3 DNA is TGTGCCAGCAGCTTAGGACAGGGGATCGACACTGAAGCTTTCTTT. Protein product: CASSLGQGIDTEAFF. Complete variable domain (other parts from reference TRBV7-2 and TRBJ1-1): GAGVSQSPSNKVTEKGKDVELRCDPISGHTALYWYRQSLGQGLEFLIYFQGNSAPDKSGLPSDRFSAERTGGSVSTLTIQRTQQEDSAVYLCASSLGQGIDTEAFFGQGTRLTVV.

The CDR3 reads CASSYTTSGRTKYF. The CDR3, as DNA: TGTGCCAGCAGCTATACAACTAGCGGGAGGACGAAGTACTTC. The chain couples TRBV7-2 to TRBJ2-5; 12 nucleotides line up with TRBD2. Germline-derived CDR1 and CDR2 are SGHTA and FQGNSA. The CDR3 extends over 14 amino acids. With 4 bases clipped from V and 12 bases from J, the junction kept 9 bases outside the gene matches.

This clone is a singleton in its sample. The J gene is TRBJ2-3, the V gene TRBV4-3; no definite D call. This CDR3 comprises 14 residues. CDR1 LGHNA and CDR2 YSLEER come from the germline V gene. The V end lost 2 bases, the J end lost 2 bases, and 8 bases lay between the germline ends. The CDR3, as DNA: TGCGCCAGCAGCCAACAGGTAAACACAGATACGCAGTATTTT. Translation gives CASSQQVNTDTQYF.

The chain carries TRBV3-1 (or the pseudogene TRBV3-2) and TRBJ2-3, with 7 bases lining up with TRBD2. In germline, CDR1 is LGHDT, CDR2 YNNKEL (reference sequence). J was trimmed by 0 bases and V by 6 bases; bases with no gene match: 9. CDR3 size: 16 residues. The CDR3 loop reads CASRFGGGSSTDTQYF. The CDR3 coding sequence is TGTGCCAGCAGATTTGGGGGAGGGTCTAGCACAGATACGCAGTATTTT.

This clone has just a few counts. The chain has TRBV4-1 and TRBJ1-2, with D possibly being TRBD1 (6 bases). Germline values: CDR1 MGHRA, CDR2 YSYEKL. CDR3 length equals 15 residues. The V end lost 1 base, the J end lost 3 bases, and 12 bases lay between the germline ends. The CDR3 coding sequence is TGCGCCAGCAGCCAAGGTTGGCAGGGGTACTATGGCTACACCTTC. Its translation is CASSQGWQGYYGYTF.

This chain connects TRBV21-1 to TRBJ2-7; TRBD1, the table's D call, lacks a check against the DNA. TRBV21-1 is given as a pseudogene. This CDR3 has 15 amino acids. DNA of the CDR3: TGTGCCAGCAGCACCCGGACAGGCGCGAACTACGAGCAGTACTTC. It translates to CASSTRTGANYEQYF.

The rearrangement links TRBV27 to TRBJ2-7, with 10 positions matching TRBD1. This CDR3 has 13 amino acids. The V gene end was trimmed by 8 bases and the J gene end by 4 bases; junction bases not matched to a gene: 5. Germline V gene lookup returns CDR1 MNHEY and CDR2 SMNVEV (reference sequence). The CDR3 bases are TGTGCCAGCCGAGGACAGGGGGGGTACGAGCAGTACTTC. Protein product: CASRGQGGYEQYF.